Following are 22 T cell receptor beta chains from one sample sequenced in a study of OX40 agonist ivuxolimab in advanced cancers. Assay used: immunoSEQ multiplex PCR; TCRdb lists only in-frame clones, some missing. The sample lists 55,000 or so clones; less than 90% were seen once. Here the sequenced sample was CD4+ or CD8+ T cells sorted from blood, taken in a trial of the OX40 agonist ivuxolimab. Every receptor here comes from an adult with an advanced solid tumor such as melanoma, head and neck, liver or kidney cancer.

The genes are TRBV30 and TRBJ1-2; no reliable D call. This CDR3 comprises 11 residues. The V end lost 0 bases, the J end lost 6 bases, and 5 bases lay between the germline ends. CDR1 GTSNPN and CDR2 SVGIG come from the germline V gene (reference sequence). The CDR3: CAWSVENGYTF. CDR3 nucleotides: TGTGCCTGGAGTGTAGAGAATGGCTACACCTTC.

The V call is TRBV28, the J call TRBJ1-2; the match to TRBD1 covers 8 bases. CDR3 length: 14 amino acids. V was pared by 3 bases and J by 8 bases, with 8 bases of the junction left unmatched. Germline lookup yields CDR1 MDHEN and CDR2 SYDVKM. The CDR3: CASSLADRARGYTF. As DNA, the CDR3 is TGTGCCAGCAGTTTGGCGGACAGGGCCCGCGGCTACACCTTC.

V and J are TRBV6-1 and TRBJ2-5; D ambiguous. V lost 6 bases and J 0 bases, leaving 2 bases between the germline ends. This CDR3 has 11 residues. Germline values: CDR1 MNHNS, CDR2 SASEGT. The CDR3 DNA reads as TGTGCCAGCAGGAACCAAGAGACCCAGTACTTC. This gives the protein CASRNQETQYF.

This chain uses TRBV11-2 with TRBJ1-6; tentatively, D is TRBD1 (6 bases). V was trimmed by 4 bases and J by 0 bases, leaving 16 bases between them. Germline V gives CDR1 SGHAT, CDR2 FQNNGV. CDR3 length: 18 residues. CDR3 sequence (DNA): TGTGCCAGCAGCTGGAGACAGGCCCGGAGCTCCTATAATTCACCCCTCCACTTT. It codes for CASSWRQARSSYNSPLHF.

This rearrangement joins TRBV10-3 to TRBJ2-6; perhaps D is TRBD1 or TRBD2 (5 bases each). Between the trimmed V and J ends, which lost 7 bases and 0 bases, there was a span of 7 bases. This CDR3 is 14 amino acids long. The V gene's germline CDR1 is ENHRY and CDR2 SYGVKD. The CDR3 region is CAITGASGANVLTF. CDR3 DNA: TGTGCCATCACCGGGGCCTCTGGGGCCAACGTCCTGACTTTC.

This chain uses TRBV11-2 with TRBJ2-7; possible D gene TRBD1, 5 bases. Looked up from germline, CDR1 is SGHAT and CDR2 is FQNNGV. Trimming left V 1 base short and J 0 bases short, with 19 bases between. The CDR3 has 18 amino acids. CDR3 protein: CASSLVGLGAISSYEQYF. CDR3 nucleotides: TGTGCCAGCAGCTTAGTTGGGCTTGGGGCGATAAGCTCCTACGAGCAGTACTTC.

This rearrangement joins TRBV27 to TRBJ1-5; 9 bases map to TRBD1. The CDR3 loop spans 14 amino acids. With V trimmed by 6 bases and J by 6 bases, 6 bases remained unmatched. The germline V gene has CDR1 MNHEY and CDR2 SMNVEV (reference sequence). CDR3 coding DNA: TGTGCCAGCAGACAACAGGGGGCTGGTCAGCCCCAGCATTTT. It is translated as CASRQQGAGQPQHF.

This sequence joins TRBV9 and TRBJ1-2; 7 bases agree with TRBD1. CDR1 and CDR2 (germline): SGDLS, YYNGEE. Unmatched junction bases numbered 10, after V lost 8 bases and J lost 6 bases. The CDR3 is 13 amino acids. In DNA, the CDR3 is TGTGCCAGTCATAGGGACAGCATTAATGGCTACACCTTC. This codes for CASHRDSINGYTF.

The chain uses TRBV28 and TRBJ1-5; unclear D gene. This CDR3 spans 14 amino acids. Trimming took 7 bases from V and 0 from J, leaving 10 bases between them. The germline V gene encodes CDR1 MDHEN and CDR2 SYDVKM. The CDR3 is CASTAANSNQPQHF. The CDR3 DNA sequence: TGTGCCAGCACAGCGGCAAATAGCAATCAGCCCCAGCATTTT.

This CDR3 reads CAISVLRLQETQYF. The CDR3 region has the DNA TGTGCCATCAGTGTTTTACGGCTCCAAGAGACCCAGTACTTC. The V gene is TRBV10-3, the J gene TRBJ2-5; D not certain. The germline gives CDR1 ENHRY, CDR2 SYGVKD. V lost 4 bases, J lost 1 base, and 10 bases lay in between. This CDR3 is built from 14 residues.

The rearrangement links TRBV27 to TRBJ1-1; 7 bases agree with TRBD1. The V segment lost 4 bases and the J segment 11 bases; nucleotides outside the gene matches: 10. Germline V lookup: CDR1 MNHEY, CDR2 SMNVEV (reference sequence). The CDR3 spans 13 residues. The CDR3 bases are TGTGCCAGCAGTTGGCGACAGGGATCCCGGGCTTTCTTT. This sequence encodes CASSWRQGSRAFF.

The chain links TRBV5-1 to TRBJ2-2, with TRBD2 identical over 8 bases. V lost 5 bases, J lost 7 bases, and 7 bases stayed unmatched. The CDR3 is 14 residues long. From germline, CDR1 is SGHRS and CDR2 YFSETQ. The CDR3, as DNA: TGCGCCAGCAGGCCGGCGGGGGGAGACGGGGAGCTGTTTTTT. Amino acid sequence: CASRPAGGDGELFF.

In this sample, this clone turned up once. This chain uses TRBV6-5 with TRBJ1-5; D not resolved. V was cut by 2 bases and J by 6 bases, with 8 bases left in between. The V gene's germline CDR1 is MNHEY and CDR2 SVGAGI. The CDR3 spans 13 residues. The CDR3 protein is CASSYDFSQPQHF. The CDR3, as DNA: TGTGCCAGCAGTTACGATTTTTCTCAGCCCCAGCATTTT.

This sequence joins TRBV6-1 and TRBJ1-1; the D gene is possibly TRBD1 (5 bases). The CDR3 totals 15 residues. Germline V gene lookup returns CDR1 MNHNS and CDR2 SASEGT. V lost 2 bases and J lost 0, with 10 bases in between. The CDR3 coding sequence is TGTGCCAGCAGTGAATTAGGGGAGCTGAACACTGAAGCTTTCTTT. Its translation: CASSELGELNTEAFF.

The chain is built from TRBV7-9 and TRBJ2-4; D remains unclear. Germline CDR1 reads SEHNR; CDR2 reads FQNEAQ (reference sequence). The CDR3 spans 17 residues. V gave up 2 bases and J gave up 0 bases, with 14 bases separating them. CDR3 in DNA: TGTGCCAGCAGCTTATCGGCCCATGCCCTAGCCAAAAACATTCAGTACTTC. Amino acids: CASSLSAHALAKNIQYF.

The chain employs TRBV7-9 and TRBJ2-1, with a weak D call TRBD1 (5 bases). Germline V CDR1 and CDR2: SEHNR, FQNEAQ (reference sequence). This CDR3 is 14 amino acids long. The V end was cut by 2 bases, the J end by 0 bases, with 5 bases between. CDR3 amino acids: CASSLRGSYNEQFF. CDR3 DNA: TGTGCCAGCAGCTTAAGGGGCTCCTACAATGAGCAGTTCTTC. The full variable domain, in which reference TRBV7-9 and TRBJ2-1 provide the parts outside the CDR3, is DTGVSQNPRHKITKRGQNVTFRCDPISEHNRLYWYRQTLGQGPEFLTYFQNEAQLEKSRLLSDRFSAERPKGSFSTLEIQRTEQGDSAMYLCASSLRGSYNEQFFGPGTRLTVL.

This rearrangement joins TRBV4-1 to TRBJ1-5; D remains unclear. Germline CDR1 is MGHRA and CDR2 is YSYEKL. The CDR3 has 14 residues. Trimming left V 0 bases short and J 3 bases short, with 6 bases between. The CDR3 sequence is CASSQETANQPQHF. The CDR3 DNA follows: TGCGCCAGCAGCCAAGAAACAGCCAATCAGCCCCAGCATTTT.

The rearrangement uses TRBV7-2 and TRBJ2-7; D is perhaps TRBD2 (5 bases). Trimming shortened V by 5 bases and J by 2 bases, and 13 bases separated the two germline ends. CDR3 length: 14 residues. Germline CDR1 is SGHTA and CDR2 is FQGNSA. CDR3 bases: TGTGCCAGCAGCAGAGGGATCGGTCCCTACGAGCAGTACTTC. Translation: CASSRGIGPYEQYF.

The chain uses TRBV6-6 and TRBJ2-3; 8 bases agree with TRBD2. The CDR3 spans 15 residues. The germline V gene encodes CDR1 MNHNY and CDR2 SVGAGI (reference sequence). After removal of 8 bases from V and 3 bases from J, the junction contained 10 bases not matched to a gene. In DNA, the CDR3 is TGTGCCAGCTCCCTCAACGGGGGGGCGACAGATACGCAGTATTTT. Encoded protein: CASSLNGGATDTQYF.

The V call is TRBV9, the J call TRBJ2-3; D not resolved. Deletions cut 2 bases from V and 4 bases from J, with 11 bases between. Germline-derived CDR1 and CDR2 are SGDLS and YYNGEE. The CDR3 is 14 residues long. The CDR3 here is CASSVRPPPDTQYF. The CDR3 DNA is TGTGCCAGCAGCGTTAGGCCCCCGCCAGATACGCAGTATTTT.

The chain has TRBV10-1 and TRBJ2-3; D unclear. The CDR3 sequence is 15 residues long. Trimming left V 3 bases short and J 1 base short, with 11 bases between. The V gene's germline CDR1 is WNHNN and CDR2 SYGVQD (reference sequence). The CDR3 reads CASSDTNGGTDTQYF. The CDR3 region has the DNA TGCGCCAGCAGTGACACCAACGGCGGCACAGATACGCAGTATTTT.

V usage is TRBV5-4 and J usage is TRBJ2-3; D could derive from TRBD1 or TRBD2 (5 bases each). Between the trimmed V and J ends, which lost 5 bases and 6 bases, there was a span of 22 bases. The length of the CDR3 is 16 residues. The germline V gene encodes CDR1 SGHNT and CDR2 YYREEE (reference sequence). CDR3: CASSWSRGSSADTQYF. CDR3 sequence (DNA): TGTGCCAGCAGTTGGTCGAGGGGTTCATCAGCTGATACGCAGTATTTT.